This TCR beta chain was found in a study of beta chain features in type 1 diabetes. Expressed TCRB transcripts were sequenced, since all the RNA that had been isolated was reverse transcribed. Clones were read by immunoSEQ multiplex PCR, and TCRdb kept only the in-frame ones, dropping some. The sample has more than 350,000 clones, around 10% seen once. This CDR3 region has 17 residues. The germline V gene has CDR1 LGHNA and CDR2 YNFKEQ. Trimming left V 3 bases short and J 2 bases short, with 20 bases between. A few counts support this clone. The sequence came from a woman aged 18-29 years in good health. V is TRBV4-2 and J is TRBJ2-7; D might be TRBD2 (5 bases). The sample was naive CD4+ T cells from blood. DNA of the CDR3: TGTGCCAGCAGCCAGGCCATAGCGTTCTCGCAAACCTACGAGCAGTACTTC. It encodes CASSQAIAFSQTYEQYF.